This entry lists 21 T cell receptor beta chains sequenced from one sample in a study of T cell responses to AZD1222 COVID-19 vaccine (dated by TCRdb to 2020 to 2022). Sample time point, as interpreted from the label and publication: baseline before first vaccination. Libraries came from the immunoSEQ multiplex PCR assay. TCRdb provides this immuneACCESS table in a form limited to in-frame rearrangements. Some clones are lacking; in checked studies, under half of them reflect an unresolved V gene, and why the rest are absent is not known. In this sample the table shows approximately 150,000 clones, around 93% of which occur a single time. The ten largest clonotypes hold 1.3% to 1.5% of the sample. The source material was peripheral blood, sampled on day 0 of AZD1222 vaccination. These receptors were taken from an adult in good health.

This clone is medium-sized within its sample. Different DNA sequences within this sample yield the same CDR3. The chain recombines TRBV27 with TRBJ2-7, with 7 bases fitting TRBD1. This CDR3 is 14 amino acids long. Germline values: CDR1 MNHEY, CDR2 SMNVEV (reference sequence). The ends lost 6 bases at V and 1 base at J; junction bases unmatched: 6. The chain's CDR3 is CASRHRGGSYEQYF. CDR3 nucleotides: TGTGCCAGCAGGCACAGGGGTGGGTCCTACGAGCAGTACTTC.

The V and J genes are TRBV29-1 and TRBJ2-4, with D hard to call. Germline V gives CDR1 SQVTM, CDR2 ANQGSEA. This CDR3 is 16 amino acids long. V was trimmed by 7 bases and J by 0 bases, leaving 19 bases between them. DNA for the CDR3: TGCAGCGCCTCCTCTGCCGATCTATTAGCCAAAAACATTCAGTACTTC. Residues: CSASSADLLAKNIQYF.

Note on this clone: A junction boundary mismatches the germline segment, possibly from a read error. The chain has TRBV19 and TRBJ1-5, with 8 positions matching TRBD1. The germline CDR1 and CDR2 sequences are LNHDA and SQIVND (reference sequence). This CDR3 is built from 11 residues. The CDR3 coding sequence is TGTGCCAGTGGCTACTCAGGGGGCATTCGTTTT. It translates to CASGYSGGIRF. The full variable domain, in which reference TRBV19 and TRBJ1-5 provide the parts outside the CDR3, is DGGITQSPKYLFRKEGQNVTLSCEQNLNHDAMYWYRQDPGQGLRLIYYSQIVNDFQKGDIAEGYSVSREKKESFPLTVTSAQKNPTAFYLCASGYSGGIRFGDGTRLSIL.

The chain is built from TRBV5-4 and TRBJ2-2; the match to TRBD2 covers 10 bases. The germline CDR1 and CDR2 sequences are SGHNT and YYREEE (reference sequence). The CDR3 is 16 residues long. The J segment lost 7 bases and the V segment lost 0 bases, leaving 6 bases of the junction unmatched. CDR3 loop: CASSLDGTSVLGELFF. The CDR3 DNA is TGTGCCAGCAGCTTGGATGGGACTAGCGTCCTCGGGGAGCTGTTTTTT.

The chain uses TRBV5-6 and TRBJ1-3, with TRBD1 matching over 7 bases. V lost 1 base and J lost 9; bases outside the gene matches: 7. The length of the CDR3 is 14 residues. The germline gives CDR1 SGHDT, CDR2 YYEEEE. CDR3 region: CASSLTTGKPTIYF. CDR3 sequence (DNA): TGTGCCAGCAGCTTGACGACAGGGAAGCCCACCATATATTTT.

The chain carries TRBV6-5 and TRBJ1-4, with unresolved D. Germline CDR1 reads MNHEY; CDR2 reads SVGAGI. Trimming took 8 bases from V and 0 from J, leaving 4 bases between them. CDR3 size: 12 residues. This CDR3 is CASYSTNEKLFF. The CDR3 nucleotides read TGTGCCAGCTACTCAACTAATGAAAAACTGTTTTTT.

This chain connects TRBV5-1 to TRBJ2-1; D might be TRBD2 (6 bases). This CDR3 spans 15 amino acids. In germline, CDR1 is SGHRS, CDR2 YFSETQ. The V end lost 2 bases, the J end lost 7 bases, and 16 bases lay between the germline ends. CDR3 in amino acids: CASSFRPGVSNEQFF. The DNA of the CDR3 is TGCGCCAGCAGCTTCCGCCCGGGGGTCAGTAATGAGCAGTTCTTC.

V gene TRBV18 combines with J gene TRBJ2-7; weak D call: TRBD2 (5 bases). CDR3 length: 14 residues. CDR1 is KGHSH, CDR2 LQKENI, per germline. V was clipped by 1 base and J by 1 base, with 8 bases between them. CDR3 sequence: CASSPQAESYEQYF. CDR3 nucleotides: TGTGCCAGCTCACCACAAGCGGAGTCCTACGAGCAGTACTTC. The whole variable domain, filled in from reference TRBV18 and TRBJ2-7, reads NAGVMQNPRHLVRRRGQEARLRCSPMKGHSHVYWYRQLPEEGLKFMVYLQKENIIDESGMPKERFSAEFPKEGPSILRIQQVVRGDSAAYFCASSPQAESYEQYFGPGTRLTVT.

Here the CDR3 DNA reads TGTGCCAGCAACCCCTCCTCCCTAGGGGGCAATGAGCAGTTCTTC. As protein: CASNPSSLGGNEQFF. The rearrangement links TRBV6-5 to TRBJ2-1; D perhaps matches TRBD1 (6 bases). The CDR3 contains 15 residues. V lost 7 bases and J 6 bases, leaving 19 bases between the germline ends. The germline V gene has CDR1 MNHEY and CDR2 SVGAGI.

This rearrangement joins TRBV29-1 to TRBJ2-6; no clear D gene. CDR3 length: 14 amino acids. Trimming removed 6 bases at V and 0 bases at J, with 9 bases between. The germline V gene encodes CDR1 SQVTM and CDR2 ANQGSEA. The CDR3 sequence: CSVMDLSGANVLTF. The CDR3 DNA sequence: TGCAGCGTGATGGACCTCTCTGGGGCCAACGTCCTGACTTTC.

Remarks on this clone: This sample also contains other DNA sequences that code for the same CDR3. The V and J genes are TRBV12-3 or TRBV12-4 and TRBJ1-1; no firm D call. This CDR3 contains 12 residues. V was shortened by 6 bases and J by 0 bases, with 5 bases between the two germline ends. CDR3 DNA: TGTGCCAGCAGCCGAGTGAACACTGAAGCTTTCTTT. Its translation: CASSRVNTEAFF.

The gene calls are TRBV21-1 and TRBJ2-5; the table's D gene call, TRBD1, was not cross checked with the DNA. TRBV21-1 is recorded as a pseudogene. This CDR3 region has 16 residues. CDR3 sequence reads: CASSLGDLPGEETQYF. The DNA for the CDR3 is TGTGCCAGCAGCCTGGGCGATCTACCAGGGGAAGAGACCCAGTACTTC.

About this clone: This sample includes further DNA sequences coding for the same CDR3. The rearrangement links TRBV30 to TRBJ1-3; D is undetermined. Germline V gives CDR1 GTSNPN, CDR2 SVGIG (reference sequence). V shed 0 bases and J shed 0 bases, with 6 bases lying between them. The CDR3 extends over 14 amino acids. As DNA, the CDR3 is TGTGCCTGGAGTGTTGGTGGCTCTGGAAACACCATATATTTT. Protein: CAWSVGGSGNTIYF.

Concerning this clone itself: The junction and the germline gene differ at one end; a read error may be behind it. V is TRBV29-1 and J is TRBJ1-1; D might be TRBD1 (6 bases). Germline CDR1 SQVTM, CDR2 ANQGSEA. CDR3 length: 15 amino acids. CDR3 residues: CSVEGGRDTRSEAFF. CDR3 nucleotides: TGCAGCGTCGAAGGGGGACGGGACACCCGGTCTGAAGCTTTCTTT.

The genes are TRBV10-2 and TRBJ2-7; the match to TRBD2 covers 10 bases. Trimming cost V 3 bases and J 2 bases; bases outside gene matches: 4. Germline CDR1 WSHSY, CDR2 SAAADI. This CDR3 is built from 15 residues. CDR3 in DNA: TGCGCCAGCAGTGACCCGCTAGCGGGGGCCTACGAGCAGTACTTC. Translated: CASSDPLAGAYEQYF.

In the case of this clone: A junction end diverges from the germline sequence, so it may reflect a read error. This chain joins TRBV6-1 and TRBJ1-1; 7 positions match TRBD1. The CDR3 sequence is 13 residues long. Germline-derived CDR1 and CDR2 are MNHNS and SASEGT. CDR3: CASGDTGAGKAFF. The CDR3 DNA follows: TGTGCCAGCGGTGACACAGGGGCCGGGAAAGCTTTCTTT.

In its sample, this clone was seen once. The rearrangement joins TRBV27 to TRBJ1-2; 8 bases map to TRBD1. CDR3 length equals 14 residues. In germline, CDR1 is MNHEY, CDR2 SMNVEV (reference sequence). Trimming cost V 7 bases and J 4 bases; bases outside gene matches: 8. The CDR3 region has the DNA TGTGCCAGCAAACCCGGACAGGGAGGCTATGGCTACACCTTC. Encoded protein: CASKPGQGGYGYTF.

The rearrangement uses TRBV11-2 and TRBJ2-6; TRBD1 matches at 9 bases. V trimming: 5 bases; J trimming: 0 bases; junction bases outside the gene matches: 8. The germline V gene encodes CDR1 SGHAT and CDR2 FQNNGV. The CDR3 covers 18 residues. In nucleotides, the CDR3 is TGTGCCAGCAGCATCCGACAGGGGGGAGGCTCTGGGGCCAACGTCCTGACTTTC. It translates to CASSIRQGGGSGANVLTF.

The V gene is TRBV6-5, the J gene TRBJ1-5; D is unclear. The CDR3 loop spans 14 amino acids. The germline V and J ends were trimmed by 8 bases and 2 bases, with 13 bases remaining between them. Looked up from germline, CDR1 is MNHEY and CDR2 is SVGAGI. The CDR3 spells CASRIHQGNQPQHF. CDR3 coding DNA: TGTGCCAGCCGTATTCACCAAGGCAATCAGCCCCAGCATTTT.

V and J are TRBV5-4 and TRBJ1-6; 8 bases fit TRBD1. The CDR3 covers 14 residues. The V segment lost 4 bases and the J segment 9 bases; nucleotides outside the gene matches: 6. Germline values: CDR1 SGHNT, CDR2 YYREEE (reference sequence). The CDR3 region is CASSSQGAFSPLHF. The CDR3 nucleotides are TGTGCCAGCAGCAGCCAGGGGGCTTTTTCACCCCTCCACTTT.

V is TRBV7-2 and J is TRBJ2-1, with D maybe TRBD1 (6 bases). This CDR3 is built from 14 residues. V was trimmed by 0 bases and J by 9 bases, leaving 12 bases between them. Germline V gene data show CDR1 as SGHTA and CDR2 as FQGNSA. The CDR3 sequence: CASSLAGASGEQFF. The CDR3 DNA reads TGTGCCAGCAGCTTAGCGGGGGCGAGTGGTGAGCAGTTCTTC.